These 8 T cell receptor beta chains were sequenced from one sample in a study of control samples from healthy donors and cancer patients. Only in-frame clones appear in the TCRdb table, and some are missing; sequencing was by immunoSEQ multiplex PCR. The profile shows about 98,000 clones, roughly 86% of them singletons. Sequencing was done on a sample of blood. The receptors were gathered from a man in his 60s in good health.

The V call is TRBV10-3, the J call TRBJ2-2; TRBD2 matches at 10 bases. In germline, CDR1 is ENHRY, CDR2 SYGVKD. This CDR3 has 16 amino acids. V shed 3 bases and J 9 bases; nucleotides not matched to a gene: 10. The DNA of the CDR3 is TGTGCCATCAGTGAAGGTCTAGCGGGAGACTGGAGGGAGCTGTTTTTT. Translating gives CAISEGLAGDWRELFF.

The chain uses TRBV3-1 (or the pseudogene TRBV3-2) and TRBJ2-3; TRBD1 aligns across 7 bases. The V segment lost 4 bases and the J segment 4 bases; nucleotides outside the gene matches: 17. The CDR3 has 18 residues. The germline V gene has CDR1 LGHDT and CDR2 YNNKEL (reference sequence). DNA of the CDR3: TGTGCCAGCAGCCTACGCCAATTTAGGGGGCCTCGGGCAGATACGCAGTATTTT. Protein sequence: CASSLRQFRGPRADTQYF.

The gene calls are TRBV7-2 and TRBJ2-5; TRBD1 might be the D (5 bases). The germline V and J ends were trimmed by 4 bases and 5 bases, with 11 bases remaining between them. CDR3 length: 13 amino acids. Germline lookup yields CDR1 SGHTA and CDR2 FQGNSA. The CDR3 loop is CASSWTPPETQYF. The DNA of the CDR3 is TGTGCCAGCAGCTGGACACCGCCGGAGACCCAGTACTTC.

The J gene is TRBJ1-3, the V gene TRBV5-5, with TRBD1 matching 7 bases. V lost 4 bases, J lost 7 bases, and 5 bases stayed unmatched. The CDR3 covers 13 residues. In germline, CDR1 is SGHKS, CDR2 YYEKEE (reference sequence). CDR3 in DNA: TGTGCCAGCAGCAAGACAGGGAAGAACACCATATATTTT. Translated: CASSKTGKNTIYF.

The chain recombines TRBV13 with TRBJ2-2, with a possible D match to TRBD2 (5 bases). Deletions cut 4 bases from V and 1 base from J, with 7 bases between. CDR3 length: 14 residues. CDR1 and CDR2 (germline): PRHDT, FYEKMQ (reference sequence). The CDR3 sequence: CASSSRGNTGELFF. The DNA for the CDR3 is TGTGCCAGCAGCTCCCGGGGGAACACCGGGGAGCTGTTTTTT.

The table lists this clone with a count of one. This chain uses TRBV2 with TRBJ2-3; 8 bases fit TRBD2. Germline lookup yields CDR1 SNHLY and CDR2 FYNNEI. With 3 bases clipped from V and 2 bases from J, the junction kept 4 bases outside the gene matches. CDR3 size: 15 residues. CDR3 DNA: TGTGCCAGCAGTGAGCGGGGGGCCTACACAGATACGCAGTATTTT. It specifies CASSERGAYTDTQYF.

This chain connects TRBV3-1 (or the pseudogene TRBV3-2) to TRBJ1-2, with 8 bases matching TRBD1. The V and J ends lost 4 bases and 4 bases, in that order; junction bases with no gene match: 17. This CDR3 is built from 18 residues. CDR1 and CDR2 (germline): LGHDT, YNNKEL (reference sequence). CDR3 sequence reads: CASSPHGGRGQGGYGYTF. In DNA, the CDR3 is TGTGCCAGCAGCCCTCACGGAGGCAGGGGGCAAGGGGGCTATGGCTACACCTTC.

J is TRBJ2-7 and V is TRBV27, with D tentatively TRBD2 (5 bases). This CDR3 has 13 amino acids. The V gene lost 6 bases and the J gene lost 2 bases, with 11 bases spanning the gap. Germline CDR1 reads MNHEY; CDR2 reads SMNVEV (reference sequence). CDR3 protein: CASSWAGPYEQYF. CDR3 sequence (DNA): TGTGCCAGCAGCTGGGCGGGCCCCTACGAGCAGTACTTC.